The source of this TCR beta chain is a study of T cell repertoires in cytomegalovirus infection. This CDR3 region has 13 residues. Germline V gene sequence: CDR1 MNHEY, CDR2 SVGAGI. Trimming cost V 3 bases and J 1 base, with 7 bases left between them. Worth noting for this clonotype: The antigen is not known.

TCRdb re-called the reads with MiXCR, one entry per CDR3 protein. The data hold some 800,000 distinct CDR3 sequences, with 30% to 35% observed a single time. This sequence was found in a human donor in good health (CMV status not recorded). Some clones in this sample may be carry-over from other donors' samples. This sample comprised cultured CD8+ T cells from PBMCs, obtained from culture after CMV antigen stimulation. The chain carries TRBV6-5 and TRBJ2-7; D ambiguous. This CDR3 is CASSYDTSYEQYF. Here the CDR3 DNA reads TGTGCCAGCAGTTATGACACTTCCTACGAGCAGTACTTC.